A selection of T cell receptor beta chains follows, all from one sample in a study of T cell responses to AZD1222 COVID-19 vaccine. Clones were read by immunoSEQ multiplex PCR, and TCRdb kept only the in-frame ones, dropping some. Found here are tens of thousands of clones, 70% to 90% of them singletons; the top ten hold 1.3%. The source material was peripheral blood, sampled 28 days after the second AZD1222 dose. The receptors come from an adult who received the AZD1222 COVID-19 vaccine. The CDR3 runs from the conserved cysteine through the conserved F or W. The D gene is left open where the match is weak. The listing skips clone size in some rows; elsewhere it reads once, few, many or a size class.

clone size	V gene	J gene	D gene	CDR3 protein	CDR3 DNA
NA	TRBV11-2	TRBJ2-7	TRBD1	CASSLGTGTDAYEQYF	TGTGCCAGCAGCCTTGGGACCGGGACAGACGCCTACGAGCAGTACTTC
NA	TRBV10-3	TRBJ1-2	NA	CATSEAGGYTF	TGTGCCACCTCTGAGGCCGGTGGCTACACCTTC
NA	TRBV5-1	TRBJ1-1	TRBD1	CASSPFDRAMNTEAFF	TGCGCCAGCAGCCCCTTTGACAGGGCCATGAACACTGAAGCTTTCTTT
NA	TRBV30	TRBJ1-4	NA	CAWRKQGGTNEKLFF	TGTGCCTGGAGAAAGCAGGGAGGCACTAATGAAAAACTGTTTTTT
NA	TRBV30	TRBJ1-5	TRBD1	CAWSGTGDEKPQHF	TGTGCCTGGAGTGGGACAGGGGATGAGAAGCCCCAGCATTTT
NA	TRBV19	TRBJ2-6	NA	CASSNRIGTGANVLTF	TGTGCCAGTAGTAACAGGATTGGAACTGGGGCCAACGTCCTGACTTTC
NA	TRBV6-2/TRBV6-3	TRBJ2-5	NA	CASSLTTRGETQYF	TGTGCCAGCAGTTTAACGACTAGGGGGGAGACCCAGTACTTC
NA	TRBV7-2	TRBJ1-5	NA	CASSFIRDQPQHF	TGTGCCAGCAGCTTCATCCGGGATCAGCCCCAGCATTTT
NA	TRBV18	TRBJ2-3	TRBD2	CASSRREGADTQYF	TGTGCCAGCTCACGGCGGGAGGGGGCAGATACGCAGTATTTT
NA	TRBV7-9	TRBJ1-1	NA	CASSLEVQGEAFF	TGTGCCAGCAGCTTAGAAGTTCAGGGGGAAGCTTTCTTT
NA	TRBV5-8	TRBJ2-7	TRBD2	CASSITHSGRAYEQYF	TGTGCCAGCAGCATAACCCATAGCGGGCGAGCCTACGAGCAGTACTTC
few	TRBV29-1	TRBJ2-7	NA	CSVGGGSSYEQYF	TGCAGCGTCGGAGGCGGCAGCTCCTACGAGCAGTACTTC
NA	TRBV2	TRBJ2-7	TRBD2	CASRTSGTYEQYF	TGTGCCAGCAGGACTAGCGGAACCTACGAGCAGTACTTC
NA	TRBV9	TRBJ2-2	NA	CASSASQTGGELFF	TGTGCCAGCAGCGCATCACAGACCGGAGGGGAGCTGTTTTTT
NA	TRBV11-2	TRBJ1-3	NA	CASSLVENTIYF	TGTGCCAGCAGCTTAGTCGAAAACACCATATATTTT
NA	TRBV20-1	TRBJ1-5	NA	CSASQQGRSQPQHF	TGCAGTGCTAGTCAGCAGGGTCGGAGTCAGCCCCAGCATTTT
NA	TRBV18	TRBJ2-7	TRBD1	CASSPSPPNRDRAREQYF	TGTGCCAGCTCACCTTCCCCCCCTAACCGGGACAGGGCGCGTGAGCAGTACTTC
NA	TRBV9	TRBJ1-5	NA	CASSVGQGFQPQHF	TGTGCCAGCAGTGTAGGTCAGGGTTTTCAGCCCCAGCATTTT
NA	TRBV7-9	TRBJ1-6	TRBD1	CASSLEDNRGVHF	TGTGCCAGCAGCTTAGAGGATAACAGGGGGGTCCACTTT
once	TRBV4-3	TRBJ2-3	NA	CASSQGRAGNTDTQYF	TGCGCCAGCAGCCAAGGGAGGGCGGGGAACACAGATACGCAGTATTTT
NA	TRBV5-1	TRBJ2-2	TRBD1	CASSSPGQGNTGELFF	TGCGCCAGCAGCTCGCCGGGACAGGGGAACACCGGGGAGCTGTTTTTT
NA	TRBV6-5	TRBJ1-2	TRBD1	CASSSAGTGEYGYTF	TGTGCCAGCAGTTCGGCCGGGACAGGGGAGTATGGCTACACCTTC
NA	TRBV5-6	TRBJ1-4	TRBD1	CASSTGQPNEKLFF	TGTGCCAGCAGCACGGGACAGCCGAATGAAAAACTGTTTTTT
NA	TRBV7-8	TRBJ2-4	TRBD1	CASSRTGGGNIQYF	TGTGCCAGCAGCCGTACAGGGGGCGGAAACATTCAGTACTTC
NA	TRBV24-1	TRBJ2-1	TRBD2	CATSSSSGYHSYNEQFF	TGTGCCACCAGTTCCTCTAGCGGGTACCACTCCTACAATGAGCAGTTCTTC
NA	TRBV10-1	TRBJ1-5	NA	CASSGGGTQPQHF	TGCGCCAGCAGTGGTGGAGGGACCCAGCCCCAGCATTTT
NA	TRBV6-1	TRBJ1-2	NA	CASSERSDGYTF	TGTGCCAGCAGTGAAAGGAGTGATGGCTACACCTTC
NA	TRBV18	TRBJ2-3	TRBD1	CASSLTGGTDTQYF	TGTGCCAGCTCACTTACAGGGGGCACAGATACGCAGTATTTT
NA	TRBV19	TRBJ1-5	NA	CASGIDNQPQHF	TGTGCCAGTGGGATTGACAATCAGCCCCAGCATTTT
NA	TRBV27	TRBJ1-3	NA	CASALGNTIYF	TGTGCCAGCGCCCTTGGAAACACCATATATTTT
NA	TRBV18	TRBJ2-6	NA	CASSPVAAGANVLTF	TGTGCCAGCTCACCAGTGGCAGCTGGGGCCAACGTCCTGACTTTC
NA	TRBV7-3	TRBJ2-2	NA	CASSRSWDSLVQEYSTGELFF	TGTGCCAGCAGCAGGTCCTGGGACTCACTAGTCCAAGAATATAGCACCGGGGAGCTGTTTTTT
NA	TRBV5-1	TRBJ2-7	TRBD2	CASSSGTSVRSSYEQYF	TGCGCCAGCAGCTCAGGGACTAGCGTTAGGAGCTCCTACGAGCAGTACTTC
NA	TRBV27	TRBJ2-2	TRBD2	CASSPLGLAGGTGELFF	TGTGCCAGCAGTCCCCTCGGACTAGCGGGAGGTACCGGGGAGCTGTTTTTT
few	TRBV19	TRBJ1-2	TRBD1	CASGGLGTGKYGYTF	TGTGCCAGTGGGGGCCTCGGGACAGGGAAATATGGCTACACCTTC
NA	TRBV18	TRBJ2-3	TRBD1	CASSPGEGAIDTQYF	TGTGCCAGCTCACCCGGAGAGGGGGCCATAGATACGCAGTATTTT
NA	TRBV7-2	TRBJ1-1	NA	CASSERQTEAFF	TGTGCCAGCAGTGAGAGGCAGACTGAAGCTTTCTTT
NA	TRBV4-1	TRBJ1-4	NA	CASSQPVSGSGGKLFF	TGCGCCAGCAGCCAACCAGTCTCGGGGTCCGGCGGAAAACTGTTTTTT
NA	TRBV18	TRBJ1-5	NA	CASSPPGPGNQPQHF	TGTGCCAGCTCACCCCCAGGGCCCGGCAATCAGCCCCAGCATTTT
NA	TRBV19	TRBJ1-2	NA	CASSTIGDAYGYTF	TGTGCCAGTAGTACCATTGGGGATGCCTATGGCTACACCTTC
NA	TRBV4-2	TRBJ1-2	NA	CASSQGQDYGYTF	TGTGCCAGCAGCCAAGGACAGGACTATGGCTACACCTTC
NA	TRBV29-1	TRBJ1-1	TRBD1	CSVNRGPGTEAFF	TGCAGCGTCAACAGGGGGCCTGGCACTGAAGCTTTCTTT
NA	TRBV4-1	TRBJ2-5	NA	CASSQDRVVQETQYF	TGCGCCAGCAGCCAAGATCGGGTAGTCCAAGAGACCCAGTACTTC
NA	TRBV5-4	TRBJ2-7	NA	CASSSFLGAYEQYF	TGTGCCAGCAGCTCATTTTTGGGTGCCTACGAGCAGTACTTC
NA	TRBV19	TRBJ1-6	NA	CASSIVGTENSPLHF	TGTGCCAGTAGTATAGTTGGGACGGAGAATTCACCCCTCCACTTT
NA	TRBV7-9	TRBJ2-7	NA	CASSLSLASDGSYEQYF	TGTGCCAGCAGCTTATCTCTAGCGAGTGACGGCTCCTACGAGCAGTACTTC
once	TRBV6-1	TRBJ1-3	NA	CASSERGTGNSGNTIYF	TGTGCCAGCAGTGAAAGGGGGACGGGAAACTCTGGAAACACCATATATTTT
once	TRBV2	TRBJ2-1	NA	CASNLMTGTTSNEQFF	TGTGCCAGCAATCTAATGACAGGAACCACGAGTAATGAGCAGTTCTTC
NA	TRBV7-2	TRBJ2-1	TRBD2	CASSPRGLKGDEQFF	TGTGCCAGCAGCCCCCGGGGACTAAAGGGCGATGAGCAGTTCTTC
NA	TRBV11-2	TRBJ1-1	NA	CASSLDLDDTEAFF	TGTGCCAGCAGCTTAGATTTGGATGACACTGAAGCTTTCTTT
NA	TRBV18	TRBJ1-5	TRBD1	CASSPETGNQPQHF	TGTGCCAGCTCACCGGAGACAGGGAATCAGCCCCAGCATTTT
NA	TRBV9	TRBJ2-7	NA	CASSPEGGTNTYEQYF	TGTGCCAGCAGCCCCGAAGGGGGGACAAATACCTACGAGCAGTACTTC
NA	TRBV9	TRBJ1-2	NA	CASSREGRYGYTF	TGTGCCAGCAGCAGAGAGGGGCGCTATGGCTACACCTTC
NA	TRBV21-1	TRBJ1-2	NA	CASSNRDSWRYGYTF	TGTGCCAGCAGCAACCGGGACAGCTGGAGGTATGGCTACACCTTC
NA	TRBV6-5	TRBJ1-2	NA	CASGKGDDSFGYTF	TGTGCCAGCGGAAAGGGGGACGACTCTTTTGGCTACACCTTC
NA	TRBV30	TRBJ1-1	NA	CAWSAGSNEAFF	TGTGCCTGGAGTGCGGGGAGTAACGAAGCTTTCTTT
few	TRBV27	TRBJ1-2	TRBD1	CASSYGTGEYGYTF	TGTGCCAGCAGTTACGGGACAGGGGAATATGGCTACACCTTC